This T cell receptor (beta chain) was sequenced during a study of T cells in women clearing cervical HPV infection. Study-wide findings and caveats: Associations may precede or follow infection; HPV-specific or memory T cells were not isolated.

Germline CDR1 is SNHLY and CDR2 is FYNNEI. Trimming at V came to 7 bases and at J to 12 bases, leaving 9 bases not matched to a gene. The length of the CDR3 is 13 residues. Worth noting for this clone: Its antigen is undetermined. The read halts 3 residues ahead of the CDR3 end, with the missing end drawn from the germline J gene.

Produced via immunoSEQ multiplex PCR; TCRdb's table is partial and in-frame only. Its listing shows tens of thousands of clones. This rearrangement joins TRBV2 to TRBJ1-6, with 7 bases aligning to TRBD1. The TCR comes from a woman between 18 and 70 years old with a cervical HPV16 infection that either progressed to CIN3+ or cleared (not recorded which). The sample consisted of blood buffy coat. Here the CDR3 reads CASTGGLLEPLHF. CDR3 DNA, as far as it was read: TGTGCCAGCACAGGGGGATTACTCGAACCC.